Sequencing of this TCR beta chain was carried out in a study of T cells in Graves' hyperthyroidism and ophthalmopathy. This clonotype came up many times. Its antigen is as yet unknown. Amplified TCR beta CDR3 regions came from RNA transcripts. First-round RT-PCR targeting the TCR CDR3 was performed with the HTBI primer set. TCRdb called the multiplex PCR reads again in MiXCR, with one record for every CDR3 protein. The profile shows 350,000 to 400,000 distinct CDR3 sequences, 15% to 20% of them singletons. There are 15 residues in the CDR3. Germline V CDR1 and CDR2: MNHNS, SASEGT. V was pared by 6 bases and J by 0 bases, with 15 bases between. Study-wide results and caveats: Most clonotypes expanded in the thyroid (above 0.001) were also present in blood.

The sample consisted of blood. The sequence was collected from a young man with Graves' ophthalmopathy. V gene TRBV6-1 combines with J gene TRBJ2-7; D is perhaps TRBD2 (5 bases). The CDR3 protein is CASSPYGESSYEQYF. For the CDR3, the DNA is TGTGCCAGCAGCCCCTACGGGGAAAGCTCCTACGAGCAGTACTTC.